These T cell receptor beta chains were read from a single sample in a study of T cells in Graves' hyperthyroidism and ophthalmopathy. TCRdb used MiXCR to reprocess the multiplex PCR reads, holding one entry per CDR3 protein. The sample contains approximately 420,000 distinct CDR3 sequences, more than 12% of which appear only once. The sample consisted of blood. Receptor source: a woman under 40 with Graves' hyperthyroidism. Each CDR3 is given with its conserved first and last residue. The order of the fields is clone size, J gene, V gene, D gene, CDR3 protein, CDR3 DNA. A D gene is named only where the DNA matches it firmly. Part of the rows lack a size; the others show once, few, many or a class for expanded clones.

clone size: many; J gene: TRBJ2-3; V gene: TRBV11-2; D gene: TRBD1; CDR3 protein: CASSWDRDQGTQYF; CDR3 DNA: TGTGCCAGCAGCTGGGACAGGGACCAGGGTACGCAGTATTTT
clone size: many; J gene: TRBJ1-2; V gene: TRBV20-1; D gene: TRBD1; CDR3 protein: CSARELGTGYYGYTF; CDR3 DNA: TGCAGTGCTAGAGAACTGGGGACAGGGTACTATGGCTACACCTTC
clone size: -; J gene: TRBJ2-2; V gene: TRBV24-1; D gene: -; CDR3 protein: CATGNRQNTGELFF; CDR3 DNA: TGTGCCACCGGAAACCGACAAAACACCGGGGAGCTGTTTTTT
clone size: -; J gene: TRBJ2-6; V gene: TRBV12-3/TRBV12-4; D gene: -; CDR3 protein: CASSLSTGRLTGANVLTF; CDR3 DNA: TGTGCCAGCAGTTTAAGTACGGGGAGGCTTACTGGGGCCAACGTCCTGACTTTC
clone size: many; J gene: TRBJ1-5; V gene: TRBV7-2; D gene: -; CDR3 protein: CASSLVAGNDQPQHF; CDR3 DNA: TGTGCCAGCAGCTTAGTTGCTGGTAACGATCAGCCCCAGCATTTT
clone size: many; J gene: TRBJ1-2; V gene: TRBV30; D gene: TRBD1; CDR3 protein: CAWSVQQGVPYGYTF; CDR3 DNA: TGTGCCTGGAGTGTACAACAGGGGGTCCCCTATGGCTACACCTTC
clone size: many; J gene: TRBJ2-7; V gene: TRBV5-1; D gene: TRBD1; CDR3 protein: CASSSGTGQHYEQYF; CDR3 DNA: TGCGCCAGCAGCTCCGGGACAGGGCAGCACTACGAGCAGTACTTC
clone size: many; J gene: TRBJ2-1; V gene: TRBV5-1; D gene: -; CDR3 protein: CASSLRAEGYYNEQFF; CDR3 DNA: TGCGCCAGCAGCTTGAGAGCGGAGGGATACTACAATGAGCAGTTCTTC
clone size: -; J gene: TRBJ2-3; V gene: TRBV2; D gene: TRBD1; CDR3 protein: CASSGRGRPTDTQYF; CDR3 DNA: TGTGCCAGCAGTGGAAGGGGGCGCCCCACAGATACGCAGTATTTT
clone size: many; J gene: TRBJ2-7; V gene: TRBV28; D gene: -; CDR3 protein: CASSDPVGSYEQYF; CDR3 DNA: TGTGCCAGCAGTGATCCGGTTGGGTCCTACGAGCAGTACTTC
clone size: many; J gene: TRBJ1-3; V gene: TRBV28; D gene: -; CDR3 protein: CASSPTSPHMSSGNTIYF; CDR3 DNA: TGTGCCAGCAGTCCGACATCCCCCCACATGAGCTCTGGAAACACCATATATTTT
clone size: many; J gene: TRBJ2-3; V gene: TRBV2; D gene: TRBD2; CDR3 protein: CASRSGRGPDTQYF; CDR3 DNA: TGTGCCAGCAGAAGCGGGAGGGGCCCAGATACGCAGTATTTT
clone size: few; J gene: TRBJ2-7; V gene: TRBV27; D gene: -; CDR3 protein: CASRVAESYEQYF; CDR3 DNA: TGTGCCAGCAGAGTAGCGGAATCCTACGAGCAGTACTTC
clone size: many; J gene: TRBJ2-1; V gene: TRBV3-1; D gene: TRBD2; CDR3 protein: CASSRREGYYNEQFF; CDR3 DNA: TGTGCCAGCAGCCGGCGGGAGGGATACTACAATGAGCAGTTCTTC
clone size: -; J gene: TRBJ2-7; V gene: TRBV9; D gene: -; CDR3 protein: CASSVGPSEFYEQYF; CDR3 DNA: TGTGCCAGCAGCGTAGGGCCTAGCGAATTCTACGAGCAGTACTTC
clone size: many; J gene: TRBJ2-3; V gene: TRBV12-5; D gene: -; CDR3 protein: CAIASRGKTDTQYF; CDR3 DNA: TGTGCTATCGCAAGTAGGGGGAAGACAGATACGCAGTATTTT
clone size: few; J gene: TRBJ2-6; V gene: TRBV5-1; D gene: -; CDR3 protein: CASSPIADSSGANVLTF; CDR3 DNA: TGCGCCAGCAGCCCAATTGCCGACAGCTCTGGGGCCAACGTCCTGACTTTC
clone size: many; J gene: TRBJ2-7; V gene: TRBV12-3/TRBV12-4; D gene: -; CDR3 protein: CASSLAPGADEQYF; CDR3 DNA: TGTGCCAGCAGTTTAGCGCCGGGGGCGGACGAGCAGTACTTC
clone size: few; J gene: TRBJ2-7; V gene: TRBV3-1; D gene: TRBD2; CDR3 protein: CASSPAGGTKYEQYF; CDR3 DNA: TGTGCCAGCAGCCCAGCGGGAGGTACTAAGTACGAGCAGTACTTC
clone size: -; J gene: TRBJ1-1; V gene: TRBV19; D gene: TRBD1; CDR3 protein: CASTPGTGVQNTEAFF; CDR3 DNA: TGTGCCAGTACCCCCGGGACAGGGGTCCAGAACACTGAAGCTTTCTTT
clone size: -; J gene: TRBJ1-6; V gene: TRBV28; D gene: -; CDR3 protein: CASSLLQGTNSPLHF; CDR3 DNA: TGTGCCAGCAGTTTACTGCAGGGGACGAATTCACCCCTCCACTTT
clone size: -; J gene: TRBJ1-6; V gene: TRBV27; D gene: -; CDR3 protein: CASSRTVNIAFGHSPLHF; CDR3 DNA: TGTGCCAGCAGTCGGACAGTTAATATCGCATTTGGACATTCACCCCTCCACTTT
clone size: -; J gene: TRBJ1-2; V gene: TRBV15; D gene: -; CDR3 protein: CATSARQAYGYTF; CDR3 DNA: TGTGCCACCAGCGCCAGACAGGCTTATGGCTACACCTTC
clone size: -; J gene: TRBJ2-5; V gene: TRBV6-1; D gene: TRBD2; CDR3 protein: CASSAFPGTSGVETQYF; CDR3 DNA: TGTGCCAGCAGCGCTTTTCCCGGGACTAGCGGGGTGGAGACCCAGTACTTC
clone size: -; J gene: TRBJ2-5; V gene: TRBV5-1; D gene: -; CDR3 protein: CASSIGARETQYF; CDR3 DNA: TGCGCCAGCAGCATAGGCGCCCGAGAGACCCAGTACTTC
clone size: -; J gene: TRBJ1-5; V gene: TRBV27; D gene: TRBD1; CDR3 protein: CASSLLAGGQPQHF; CDR3 DNA: TGTGCCAGCAGTTTATTGGCAGGGGGCCAGCCCCAGCATTTT
clone size: many; J gene: TRBJ2-1; V gene: TRBV6-5; D gene: TRBD2; CDR3 protein: CASSYSGAGGDLNEQFF; CDR3 DNA: TGTGCCAGCAGTTACTCGGGGGCGGGAGGGGACCTGAATGAGCAGTTCTTC
clone size: many; J gene: TRBJ2-7; V gene: TRBV28; D gene: -; CDR3 protein: CASSSGDTHYEQYF; CDR3 DNA: TGTGCCAGCAGCTCGGGGGACACTCACTACGAGCAGTACTTC